This TCR beta chain was identified during a study of blood T cell repertoires in COVID-19. The method was immunoSEQ multiplex PCR; TCRdb's version includes in-frame clones alone and lacks a portion of them. The sample holds more than 75,000 clones, approximately 86% seen once. This CDR3 is built from 16 residues. V shed 1 base and J 1 base; nucleotides not matched to a gene: 2. Germline V gene lookup returns CDR1 SGHNT and CDR2 YYREEE (reference sequence). Sequences were obtained from peripheral blood. The TCR originated in an elderly man with active or convalescent COVID-19. The chain uses TRBV5-4 and TRBJ2-5; 12 nucleotides agree with TRBD2. The DNA of the CDR3 is TGTGCCAGCAGCTTGCTACTAGCGGGGGGCCAAGAGACCCAGTACTTC. The encoded protein is CASSLLLAGGQETQYF.